In its sample, the clone carrying this TCR delta chain was seen a few times. Its antigen is not known. TCRdb attributes to this sequence the protein of a much larger clone, which differs from the DNA translation at residue 9; a read error is likely, and the protein displayed is translated from the DNA. The sample is drawn from a study of γδ T cells in repeated Plasmodium falciparum infection. TCRdb made new clone calls on the multiplex PCR reads using CATT. The sample has tens of thousands of delta-chain clones; approximately 1.5% are singletons. Flow sorting of PBMC yielded separate Vgamma9/Vdelta2+ and Vdelta2-negative gammadelta T cell populations for bulk repertoire analysis. Study-wide points: In Vdelta2-negative, largely Vdelta1+, gammadelta repertoires, repeated controlled infections appeared to drive clonal selection waves.

V gave up 0 bases and J gave up 0 bases, with 26 bases separating them. The CDR3 extends over 21 amino acids. Germline CDR1 and CDR2: TSWWSYY and QGS. The sample comprised gamma-delta T cells from blood. The receptor was isolated from a pool of human donors (malaria-infected and uninfected, not separated). This chain joins TRDV1 and TRDJ1; tentatively, D is TRDD3 (5 bases). Here the J gene was assigned by germline matching of the DNA, as TCRdb has none. In nucleotides, the CDR3 is TGTGCTCTTGGGGAACTGGCGGTGGTGGGATCCTCAAGGTGGTACACCGATAAACTCATCTTT. Translation gives CALGELAVVGSSRWYTDKLIF.